The rows below give T cell receptor beta chains drawn from one sample of a study of T cells in localized non-small cell lung cancer. TCRdb keeps only in-frame clones here, not all; method: immunoSEQ multiplex PCR. The repertoire holds 60,000 to 65,000 clones, with almost 90% as singletons. The specimen comprised peripheral blood, sampled before any cancer treatment. The receptors here all came from a woman aged 35 to 69 with stage I lung adenocarcinoma. Both conserved end residues are part of each CDR3.

v_gene	j_gene	len	CDR3aa
TRBV4-3	TRBJ2-6	19	CASSQDRHGPRSGANVLTF
TRBV7-9	TRBJ1-3	17	CASSSTFQGAGGNTIYF
TRBV4-2	TRBJ1-4	12	CASSQVGEKLFF
TRBV11-2	.	13	CASSPAGFSEQYF
TRBV19	TRBJ1-5	14	CASSISGGSQPQHF
TRBV18	TRBJ2-3	15	CASSPPTSEADTQYF
TRBV6-6	TRBJ1-1	15	CASSYSWGTGTEAFF
TRBV6-6	TRBJ2-1	14	CASSYEGRYNEQFF
TRBV9	TRBJ2-3	20	CASSVEGGVAGGPSTDTQYF
TRBV2	TRBJ1-1	15	CASSEGRIIGTEAFF
TRBV7-9	TRBJ1-1	16	CASSFFREVLNTEAFF
TRBV6-6	TRBJ2-1	15	CASSYSWTVNNEQFF
TRBV19	TRBJ1-4	14	CATGHRATNEKLFF
TRBV14	TRBJ2-5	11	CASSQDETQYF
TRBV2	TRBJ2-1	15	CASTPLASSYNEQFF
TRBV6-1	TRBJ2-5	17	CASSDFFLAGGIETQYF
TRBV10-3	TRBJ1-1	15	CAISELAGEDTEAFF
TRBV7-8	TRBJ2-7	21	CASSLASDGTSGREITYEQYF
TRBV9	TRBJ2-1	15	CASSVVSGSYNEQFF
TRBV5-6	TRBJ1-2	12	CASSWERDGYTF
TRBV2	TRBJ1-2	13	CASSEEPNYGYTF
TRBV5-1	TRBJ2-7	15	CASSLAVQGNEEQYF
TRBV7-9	TRBJ2-7	11	CASSEKNEQYF
TRBV5-1	TRBJ2-2	16	CASSLQGQGGTGELFF
TRBV5-5	TRBJ1-3	14	CASSLWGAGNTIYF